This TCR beta chain was captured in a study of T cell responses to AZD1222 COVID-19 vaccine. Remarks on this clone: Its antigen is not identified.

Findings and caveats of the study: Females made up more of the donors, who were largely white British, and clonal diversity may have come out too low.

Repertoires were generated with immunoSEQ multiplex PCR, while TCRdb's copy carries only in-frame clones and drops some. The repertoire holds about 99,000 clones, nearly 95% seen once, with 4.5% to 5% in the top ten. V dropped 4 bases and J dropped 4; count of bases not matched to a gene: 8. The CDR3 runs 16 residues. Germline CDR1 MNHEY, CDR2 SVGAGI. The source of this sequence is an adult in good health. The rearrangement uses TRBV6-5 and TRBJ2-1, with 9 bases identical to TRBD1. The source was peripheral blood, collected on day 0 of AZD1222 vaccination. The CDR3 DNA is TGTGCCAGCAGTTCCCCGGGACAGGGAACATACAATGAGCAGTTCTTC. It codes for CASSSPGQGTYNEQFF.